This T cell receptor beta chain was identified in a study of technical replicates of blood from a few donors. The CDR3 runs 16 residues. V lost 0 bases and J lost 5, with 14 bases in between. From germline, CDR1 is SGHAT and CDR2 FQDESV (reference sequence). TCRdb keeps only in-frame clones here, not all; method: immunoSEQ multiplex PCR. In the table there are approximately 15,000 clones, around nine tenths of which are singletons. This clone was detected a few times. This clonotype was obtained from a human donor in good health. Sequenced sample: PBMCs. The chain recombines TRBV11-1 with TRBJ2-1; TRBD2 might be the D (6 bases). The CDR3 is CASSLAGTGINNEQFF. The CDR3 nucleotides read TGTGCCAGCAGCTTAGCCGGGACTGGAATAAACAATGAGCAGTTCTTC.